This TCR beta chain was sequenced in a study of T cell responses to AZD1222 COVID-19 vaccine. Whole-study results and caveats: As reported, nearly half of all spike-specific TCRs target variant regions that are unmutated.

This CDR3 has 12 amino acids. V was shortened by 5 bases and J by 7 bases, with 9 bases between the two germline ends. CDR1 and CDR2 from the germline V gene are SGHVS and FQNEAQ. TCRdb keeps only in-frame clones here, not all; method: immunoSEQ multiplex PCR. The sample includes under 200,000 clones, 80% to 95% seen only once; the top ten take 3% to 5%. A note on this clone: The antigen is unknown.

This specimen was peripheral blood, taken on day 0 of AZD1222 vaccination. V is TRBV7-8 and J is TRBJ2-1; no definite D call. This sequence originates from an adult in good health. The CDR3 DNA sequence: TGTGCCAGCAGCGCGACTGGGAATGAGCAGTTCTTC. It translates to CASSATGNEQFF.